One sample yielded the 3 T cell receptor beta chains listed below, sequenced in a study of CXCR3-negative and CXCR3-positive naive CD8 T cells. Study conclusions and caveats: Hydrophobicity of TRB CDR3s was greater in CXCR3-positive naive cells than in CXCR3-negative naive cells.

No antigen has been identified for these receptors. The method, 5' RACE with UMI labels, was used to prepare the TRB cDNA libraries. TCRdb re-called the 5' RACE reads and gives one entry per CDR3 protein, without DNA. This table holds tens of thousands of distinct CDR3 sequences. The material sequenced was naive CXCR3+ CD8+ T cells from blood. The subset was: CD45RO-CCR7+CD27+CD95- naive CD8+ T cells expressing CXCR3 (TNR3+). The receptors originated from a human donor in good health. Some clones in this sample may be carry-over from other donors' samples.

The CDR3 protein is CASSWGLGYEQYF. The V call is TRBV5-5, the J call TRBJ2-7. CDR1 and CDR2 from the germline V gene are SGHKS and YYEKEE (reference sequence). This CDR3 is built from 13 residues.

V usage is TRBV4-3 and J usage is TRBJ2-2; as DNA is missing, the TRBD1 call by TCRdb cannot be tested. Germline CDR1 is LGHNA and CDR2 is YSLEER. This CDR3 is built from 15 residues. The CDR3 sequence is CASSQQTGATGELFF.

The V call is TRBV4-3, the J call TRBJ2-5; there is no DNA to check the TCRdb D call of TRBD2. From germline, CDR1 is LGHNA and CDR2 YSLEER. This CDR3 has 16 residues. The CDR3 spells CASSTSRTSGVETQYF.